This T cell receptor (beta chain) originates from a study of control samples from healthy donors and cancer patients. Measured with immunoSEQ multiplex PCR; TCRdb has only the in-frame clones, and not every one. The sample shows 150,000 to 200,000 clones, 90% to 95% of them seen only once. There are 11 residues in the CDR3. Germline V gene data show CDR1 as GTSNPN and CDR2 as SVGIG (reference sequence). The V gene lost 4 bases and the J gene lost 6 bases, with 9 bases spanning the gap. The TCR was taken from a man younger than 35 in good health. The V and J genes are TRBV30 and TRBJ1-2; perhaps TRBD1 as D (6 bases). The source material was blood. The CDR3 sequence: CAWNNRDGYTF. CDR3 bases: TGTGCCTGGAATAACAGGGATGGCTACACCTTC.